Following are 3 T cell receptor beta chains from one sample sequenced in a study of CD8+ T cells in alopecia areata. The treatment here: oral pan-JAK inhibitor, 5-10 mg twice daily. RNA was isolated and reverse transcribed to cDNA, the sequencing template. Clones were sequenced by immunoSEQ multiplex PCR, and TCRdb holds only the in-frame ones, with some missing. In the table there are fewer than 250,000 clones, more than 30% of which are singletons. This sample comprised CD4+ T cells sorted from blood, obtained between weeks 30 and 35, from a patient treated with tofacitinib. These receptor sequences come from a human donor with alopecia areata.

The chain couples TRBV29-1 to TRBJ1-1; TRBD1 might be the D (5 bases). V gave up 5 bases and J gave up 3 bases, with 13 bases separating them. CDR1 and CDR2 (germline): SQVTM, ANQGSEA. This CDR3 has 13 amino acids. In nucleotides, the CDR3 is TGCAGCGTTTCCAGGGTTTTCGACACTGAAGCTTTCTTT. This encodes CSVSRVFDTEAFF.

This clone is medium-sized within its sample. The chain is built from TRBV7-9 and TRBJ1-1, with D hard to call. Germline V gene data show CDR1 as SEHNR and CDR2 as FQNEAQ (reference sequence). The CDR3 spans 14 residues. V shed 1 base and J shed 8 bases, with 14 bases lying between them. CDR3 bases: TGTGCCAGCAGCTTAGGAGAACAGTCTGCGGAAGCTTTCTTT. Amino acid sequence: CASSLGEQSAEAFF.

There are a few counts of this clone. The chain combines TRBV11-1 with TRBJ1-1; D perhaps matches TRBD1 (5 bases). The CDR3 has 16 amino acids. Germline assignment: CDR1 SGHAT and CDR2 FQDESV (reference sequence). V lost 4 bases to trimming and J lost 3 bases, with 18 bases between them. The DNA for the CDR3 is TGTGCCAGCAGCTCCCGCGGGCGGGACCGTCACACTGAAGCTTTCTTT. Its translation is CASSSRGRDRHTEAFF.